One sample yielded the 30 T cell receptor beta chains listed below, sequenced in a study of blood T cells in healthy people across ages. Then a second PCR, running roughly 7 to 11 cycles, was carried out with a sample-barcoded 5' primer and a J-beta primer mix. TCRdb recomputed calls from the 5' RACE reads with MiXCR, one row per CDR3 protein. Of 730,000 or so distinct CDR3 sequences listed, around 43% are singletons. What was sequenced was blood. These receptors originate from a man at least 80 years old in good health.

This clonotype was counted a few times. The rearrangement links TRBV7-2 to TRBJ2-7, with 12 bases matching TRBD2. This CDR3 is 14 amino acids long. Unmatched junction bases numbered 4, after V lost 5 bases and J lost 5 bases. The germline V gene encodes CDR1 SGHTA and CDR2 FQGNSA. CDR3: CASSHGLAGHEQYF. The CDR3 DNA follows: TGTGCCAGCAGCCACGGACTAGCGGGACACGAGCAGTACTTC. The entire variable domain, with the rest obtained from reference TRBV7-2 and TRBJ2-7, is as follows: GAGVSQSPSNKVTEKGKDVELRCDPISGHTALYWYRQSLGQGLEFLIYFQGNSAPDKSGLPSDRFSAERTGGSVSTLTIQRTQQEDSAVYLCASSHGLAGHEQYFGPGTRLTVT.

A few counts support this clonotype. The V and J genes are TRBV14 and TRBJ2-1; D may match TRBD1 or TRBD2 (6 bases each). Germline assignment: CDR1 SGHDN and CDR2 FVKESK. The CDR3 length is 17 residues. Trimming removed 0 bases from V and 4 bases from J, with 16 bases in between. CDR3 sequence reads: CASSQDHRGLGYNEQFF. The CDR3 DNA sequence: TGTGCCAGCAGCCAAGATCATCGGGGGCTAGGTTACAATGAGCAGTTCTTC.

This clonotype was counted many times. This chain links TRBV7-2 with TRBJ2-5; a weak D match, TRBD1 (7 bases). Germline CDR1 reads SGHTA; CDR2 reads FQGNSA. Trimming cost V 4 bases and J 4 bases, with 16 bases left between them. This CDR3 comprises 15 residues. CDR3 amino acids: CASSSSGGGTETQYF. The CDR3 region has the DNA TGTGCCAGCAGCTCCTCAGGGGGAGGTACAGAGACCCAGTACTTC.

A few counts support this clonotype. The rearrangement joins TRBV29-1 to TRBJ1-4; D is uncertain. The CDR3 is made up of 14 amino acids. Trimming removed 0 bases at V and 7 bases at J, with 12 bases between. The germline CDR1 and CDR2 sequences are SQVTM and ANQGSEA. CDR3 nucleotides: TGCAGCGTTGAAGAGACAAGGAAGGGTGAAAAACTGTTTTTT. Translated, it gives CSVEETRKGEKLFF.

This clonotype has just a few counts. The rearrangement uses TRBV29-1 and TRBJ2-3, with 10 bases identical to TRBD1. V was clipped by 5 bases and J by 6 bases; unmatched bases: 5. The CDR3 totals 13 residues. Germline-derived CDR1 and CDR2 are SQVTM and ANQGSEA. The CDR3 DNA sequence: TGCAGCGTTCGACAGGGGGCTCTTGATACGCAGTATTTT. Translating gives CSVRQGALDTQYF.

A few counts support this clonotype. This chain connects TRBV20-1 to TRBJ2-1; TRBD2 might be the D (6 bases). Deletions cut 3 bases from V and 8 bases from J, with 20 bases between. The CDR3 is 15 residues long. Per germline, CDR1 DFQATT and CDR2 SNEGSKA (reference sequence). Written as DNA, the CDR3 is TGCAGTGCTAGTGGGGGAGGACCTCCGGTGGATGAGCAGTTCTTC. Its translation is CSASGGGPPVDEQFF.

The chain uses TRBV7-9 and TRBJ2-7, with 13 bases matching TRBD2. Per the germline V gene, CDR1 is SEHNR and CDR2 is FQNEAQ (reference sequence). V lost 5 bases to trimming and J lost 0 bases; unmatched junction nucleotides: 16. The CDR3 totals 20 residues. Here the CDR3 DNA reads TGTGCCAGCAGCCGAGCGCAGTTCACTAGCGGGAGGGCCTACTCCTACGAGCAGTACTTC. Its protein is CASSRAQFTSGRAYSYEQYF. Based on the CDR3 plus reference TRBV7-9 and TRBJ2-7, the full variable domain is DTGVSQNPRHKITKRGQNVTFRCDPISEHNRLYWYRQTLGQGPEFLTYFQNEAQLEKSRLLSDRFSAERPKGSFSTLEIQRTEQGDSAMYLCASSRAQFTSGRAYSYEQYFGPGTRLTVT.

V is TRBV20-1 and J is TRBJ2-7, with 8 bases lining up with TRBD1. V shed 0 bases and J 0 bases; nucleotides not matched to a gene: 13. The CDR3 runs to 18 residues. Germline CDR1 reads DFQATT; CDR2 reads SNEGSKA (reference sequence). The CDR3 reads CSARDDGSGGLSSYEQYF. The CDR3 coding sequence is TGCAGTGCTAGAGATGATGGTTCAGGGGGCTTAAGCTCCTACGAGCAGTACTTC.

This clonotype was observed a single time. The genes are TRBV30 and TRBJ1-6; D might be TRBD1 (6 bases). CDR1 is GTSNPN, CDR2 SVGIG, per germline (reference sequence). This CDR3 spans 13 amino acids. The ends were cut back, 5 bases at V and 7 bases at J, with 12 bases in the middle. CDR3 bases: TGTGCCTGGGAATACAGGGACAATTCACCCCTCCACTTT. Translation gives CAWEYRDNSPLHF.

Ten or more counts support this clonotype. The chain combines TRBV27 with TRBJ1-4; TRBD1 aligns across 10 bases. Germline loops: CDR1 MNHEY, CDR2 SMNVEV (reference sequence). Trimming at V came to 5 bases and at J to 7 bases, leaving 13 bases not matched to a gene. CDR3 length: 17 residues. CDR3 sequence reads: CASSPWTGGGSVEKLFF. The CDR3 DNA reads TGTGCCAGCAGTCCCTGGACAGGGGGGGGTTCAGTTGAAAAACTGTTTTTT. The full variable domain, completed using reference TRBV27 and TRBJ1-4, is EAQVTQNPRYLITVTGKKLTVTCSQNMNHEYMSWYRQDPGLGLRQIYYSMNVEVTDKGDVPEGYKVSRKEKRNFPLILESPSPNQTSLYFCASSPWTGGGSVEKLFFGSGTQLSVL.

There are a few counts of this clonotype. V and J are TRBV9 and TRBJ2-7; 7 bases agree with TRBD2. The V segment lost 0 bases and the J segment 6 bases; nucleotides outside the gene matches: 9. Germline V gene data show CDR1 as SGDLS and CDR2 as YYNGEE. The CDR3 spans 15 residues. DNA of the CDR3: TGTGCCAGCAGCGTAGAGGGGACTACCCTCAGCGAGCAGTACTTC. It specifies CASSVEGTTLSEQYF. Supplemented by reference TRBV9 and TRBJ2-7, the full variable domain reads DSGVTQTPKHLITATGQRVTLRCSPRSGDLSVYWYQQSLDQGLQFLIQYYNGEERAKGNILERFSAQQFPDLHSELNLSSLELGDSALYFCASSVEGTTLSEQYFGPGTRLTVT.

The count of this clonotype is one. A much bigger clone sits one base away, suggesting this may be a read error. V usage is TRBV20-1 and J usage is TRBJ2-1; D remains ambiguous. The CDR3 runs 12 residues. V lost 2 bases to trimming and J lost 10 bases, with 12 bases between them. CDR1 is DFQATT and CDR2 is SNEGSKA in the germline V gene (reference sequence). The CDR3 sequence: CSARRQVPEQFF. The CDR3 DNA follows: TGCAGTGCTAGAAGGCAAGTTCCCGAGCAGTTCTTC.

Only one count was recorded for this clonotype. V gene TRBV6-2 or TRBV6-3 combines with J gene TRBJ2-1; 7 bases line up with TRBD1. The J call may be mistaken, given a closer DNA end match to TRBJ2-7. The V gene's germline CDR1 is MNHEY and CDR2 SVGEGT. This CDR3 spans 15 amino acids. CDR3 protein: CASSRTGADYNEQYF. The CDR3 nucleotides are TGTGCCAGCAGTCGAACAGGGGCTGATTACAATGAGCAGTACTTC.

This sequence joins TRBV28 and TRBJ1-2; possible D gene TRBD1, 5 bases. Looked up from germline, CDR1 is MDHEN and CDR2 is SYDVKM. V lost 2 bases to trimming and J lost 0 bases, with 13 bases between them. This CDR3 has 16 amino acids. The CDR3 region is CASSLGGDQANYGYTF. The CDR3 DNA is TGTGCCAGCAGTTTAGGGGGGGACCAAGCTAACTATGGCTACACCTTC.

The chain recombines TRBV20-1 with TRBJ1-5, with 8 nucleotides matching TRBD1. This CDR3 contains 16 residues. Germline V lookup: CDR1 DFQATT, CDR2 SNEGSKA (reference sequence). Trimming at V came to 6 bases and at J to 7 bases, leaving 17 bases not matched to a gene. CDR3 sequence (DNA): TGCAGTGCAAGTCCAGGACAGGGTGGGGAGCGCCAGCCCCAGCATTTT. This sequence encodes CSASPGQGGERQPQHF.

The sample holds one count of this clonotype. This sequence joins TRBV9 and TRBJ2-3; a possible D gene is TRBD2 (5 bases). Germline lookup yields CDR1 SGDLS and CDR2 YYNGEE. This CDR3 is 16 amino acids long. Trimming removed 3 bases at V and 7 bases at J, with 21 bases between. This CDR3 is CASSERADFPQNTQYF. CDR3 DNA sequence: TGTGCCAGCAGCGAGAGGGCGGACTTCCCACAGAATACGCAGTATTTT. The entire variable domain, with the rest obtained from reference TRBV9 and TRBJ2-3, is as follows: DSGVTQTPKHLITATGQRVTLRCSPRSGDLSVYWYQQSLDQGLQFLIQYYNGEERAKGNILERFSAQQFPDLHSELNLSSLELGDSALYFCASSERADFPQNTQYFGPGTRLTVL.

This chain's CDR3 is CASSRLGGPGVYNEQYF. In DNA, the CDR3 is TGTGCCAGCTCCCGGCTGGGGGGGCCAGGTGTATACAATGAGCAGTACTTC. The chain links TRBV2 to TRBJ2-7, with D possibly matching TRBD2 (7 bases). The V end was cut by 8 bases, the J end by 7 bases, with 30 bases between. Germline values: CDR1 SNHLY, CDR2 FYNNEI. CDR3 size: 17 residues.

V and J are TRBV12-3 or TRBV12-4 and TRBJ2-1; D call uncertain. V lost 4 bases to trimming and J lost 4 bases, with 20 bases between them. The CDR3 is 17 residues long. The CDR3 bases are TGTGCCAGCAGTTCCGTGGCCCAAACGACCGCTTACAATGAGCAGTTCTTC. Translated: CASSSVAQTTAYNEQFF.

In its sample, this clonotype was seen a few times. The V gene is TRBV6-1, the J gene TRBJ2-4; D may be TRBD1 (6 bases). The DNA end is a closer match to TRBJ2-7, so the J assignment may be wrong. The CDR3 has 14 amino acids. CDR1 is MNHNS, CDR2 SASEGT, per germline. CDR3 nucleotides: TGTGCCAGCAGTGGGGACACAATCACCCACGAGCAGTACTTC. Its translation is CASSGDTITHEQYF.

Note on this clonotype: The CDR3 does not end in the conserved phenylalanine or tryptophan, so this is likely a read error. The rearrangement links TRBV30 to TRBJ1-2; D gene ambiguous. CDR1 and CDR2 (germline): GTSNPN, SVGIG (reference sequence). The V gene lost 1 base and the J gene lost 3 bases, with 6 bases spanning the gap. This CDR3 has 12 residues. The CDR3 nucleotides read TGTGCCTGGAGTGAAGAGGACTATGGCTACACCTCC. Translating it yields CAWSEEDYGYTS.

This clonotype was seen a few times. The V gene is TRBV20-1, the J gene TRBJ2-1; possible D gene TRBD1, 6 bases. CDR3 length equals 16 residues. Germline V CDR1 and CDR2: DFQATT, SNEGSKA (reference sequence). Trimming pared 4 bases from V and 2 bases from J, leaving 18 bases between. This chain's CDR3 is CSAIELGAVPYNEQFF. The CDR3 DNA reads as TGCAGTGCTATAGAACTGGGGGCCGTTCCCTACAATGAGCAGTTCTTC.

This clonotype was found a few times. The rearrangement joins TRBV5-1 to TRBJ2-3, with 12 bases matching TRBD1. CDR3 length equals 15 residues. The ends lost 4 bases at V and 4 bases at J; junction bases unmatched: 4. Germline lookup yields CDR1 SGHRS and CDR2 YFSETQ. The CDR3 region is CASSPGTGGPDTQYF. CDR3 sequence (DNA): TGCGCCAGCAGCCCCGGGACAGGGGGCCCAGATACGCAGTATTTT. The variable domain in full, completed from reference TRBV5-1 and TRBJ2-3, reads KAGVTQTPRYLIKTRGQQVTLSCSPISGHRSVSWYQQTPGQGLQFLFEYFSETQRNKGNFPGRFSGRQFSNSRSEMNVSTLELGDSALYLCASSPGTGGPDTQYFGPGTRLTVL.

The rearrangement joins TRBV5-1 to TRBJ2-3; 9 bases align to TRBD2. The CDR3 totals 13 residues. The V and J ends lost 6 bases and 5 bases, in that order; junction bases with no gene match: 4. From germline, CDR1 is SGHRS and CDR2 YFSETQ. The CDR3 reads CASTIAGEDTQYF. Written as DNA, the CDR3 is TGCGCCAGCACCATAGCGGGGGAAGATACGCAGTATTTT.

This chain uses TRBV20-1 with TRBJ2-5, with D unresolved. V shed 1 base and J shed 1 base, with 13 bases lying between them. The CDR3 has 15 amino acids. Germline V CDR1 and CDR2: DFQATT, SNEGSKA (reference sequence). The CDR3 sequence is CSARVPPLIQETQYF. As DNA, the CDR3 is TGCAGTGCTAGAGTGCCACCCTTAATCCAAGAGACCCAGTACTTC.

This clonotype was counted ten times or more. The CDR3: CASSPGQGGLNYGYTF. The CDR3, as DNA: TGTGCCAGCAGTCCCGGACAGGGTGGCCTTAACTATGGCTACACCTTC. V usage is TRBV28 and J usage is TRBJ1-2; 8 bases match TRBD1. The CDR3 runs 16 residues. Unmatched junction bases numbered 9, after V lost 5 bases and J lost 1 base. Germline CDR1 and CDR2: MDHEN and SYDVKM.

In this sample, this clonotype turned up a few times. The chain combines TRBV6-4 with TRBJ2-1; no definite D call. Germline CDR1 MRHNA, CDR2 SNTAGT. This CDR3 has 14 residues. The ends were cut back, 2 bases at V and 7 bases at J, with 12 bases in the middle. CDR3 region: CASSDEHLVNEQFF. Here the CDR3 DNA reads TGTGCCAGCAGTGACGAACATCTGGTAAATGAGCAGTTCTTC.

The chain uses TRBV10-3 and TRBJ2-1; unclear D gene. CDR3 size: 13 residues. V shed 0 bases and J shed 4 bases, with 4 bases lying between them. The germline V gene encodes CDR1 ENHRY and CDR2 SYGVKD. This CDR3 is CAISESSYNEQFF. The CDR3 region has the DNA TGTGCCATCAGTGAGTCGAGTTACAATGAGCAGTTCTTC.

This clonotype was observed a handful of times. This chain connects TRBV6-6 to TRBJ2-1, with 10 bases lining up with TRBD1. This CDR3 has 16 residues. Germline assignment: CDR1 MNHNY and CDR2 SVGAGI (reference sequence). Unmatched junction bases numbered 9, after V lost 7 bases and J lost 3 bases. CDR3 in DNA: TGTGCCAGCATTCGGGGAGGACAGGGGGTCTACAATGAGCAGTTCTTC. It yields the protein CASIRGGQGVYNEQFF.

The chain links TRBV12-3 or TRBV12-4 to TRBJ2-4, with D possibly matching TRBD1 (6 bases). The J call may be incorrect, as the DNA end agrees better with TRBJ2-7. The CDR3 has 16 residues. CDR3 sequence: CASSRQNGQPPYEQYF. The CDR3 region has the DNA TGTGCCAGCAGCCGCCAGAACGGACAGCCCCCCTACGAGCAGTACTTC.

To note about this clonotype: An end of the junction does not agree with germline; a read error may underlie this. The chain links TRBV20-1 to TRBJ2-7, with TRBD1 matching over 7 bases. This CDR3 region has 13 residues. Germline V lookup: CDR1 DFQATT, CDR2 SNEGSKA (reference sequence). This CDR3 reads CGATDRLWYEQYF. CDR3 nucleotide sequence: TGCGGTGCAACGGACAGGTTATGGTACGAGCAGTACTTC.